Presented here are 29 T cell receptor beta chains from one specimen sequenced in a study of blood T cell repertoires in COVID-19. Measured with immunoSEQ multiplex PCR; TCRdb has only the in-frame clones, and not every one. Of more than 300,000 clones in the sample, about 87% were seen once. The sequencing input was peripheral blood. Receptors were obtained from a woman aged 25 to 39 with COVID-19, enrolled during active disease.

The chain has TRBV7-9 and TRBJ1-6; D possibly corresponds to TRBD1 (6 bases). V was trimmed by 1 base and J by 5 bases, leaving 15 bases between them. The CDR3 loop spans 17 amino acids. CDR1 and CDR2 from the germline V gene are SEHNR and FQNEAQ (reference sequence). CDR3 nucleotides: TGTGCCAGCAGCTTAGGGGTTTGGACAGAAGATAATTCACCCCTCCACTTT. Translated, it gives CASSLGVWTEDNSPLHF. The full variable domain, with the rest looked up from reference TRBV7-9 and TRBJ1-6, is DTGVSQNPRHKITKRGQNVTFRCDPISEHNRLYWYRQTLGQGPEFLTYFQNEAQLEKSRLLSDRFSAERPKGSFSTLEIQRTEQGDSAMYLCASSLGVWTEDNSPLHFGNGTRLTVT.

The chain is built from TRBV19 and TRBJ1-1, with D perhaps TRBD1 (6 bases). The germline V gene encodes CDR1 LNHDA and CDR2 SQIVND (reference sequence). There are 13 residues in the CDR3. Trimming left V 7 bases short and J 5 bases short, with 14 bases between. DNA of the CDR3: TGTGCCAGTAACCCGCAGGGGTGGACTGAAGCTTTCTTT. Translation: CASNPQGWTEAFF.

The gene calls are TRBV6-5 and TRBJ2-1; 11 bases fit TRBD2. There are 15 residues in the CDR3. Germline V gene lookup returns CDR1 MNHEY and CDR2 SVGAGI. Trimming at V came to 6 bases and at J to 7 bases, leaving 8 bases not matched to a gene. CDR3 nucleotides: TGTGCCAGCAGGTACACTAGCGGGGGTATGAATGAGCAGTTCTTC. It specifies CASRYTSGGMNEQFF.

This clone has just one count. V gene TRBV25-1 combines with J gene TRBJ1-2; no definite D call. With 1 base removed from V and 8 bases from J, the gap between germline ends came to 14 bases. Germline loops: CDR1 MGHDK, CDR2 SYGVNS. CDR3 length: 14 amino acids. The chain's CDR3 is CASSELGGWTGYTF. In nucleotides, the CDR3 is TGTGCCAGCAGTGAATTGGGAGGGTGGACCGGCTACACCTTC.

The rearrangement links TRBV7-2 to TRBJ2-3; 7 bases match TRBD2. CDR1 and CDR2 from the germline V gene are SGHTA and FQGNSA. The CDR3 is made up of 14 amino acids. The V segment lost 8 bases and the J segment 0 bases; nucleotides outside the gene matches: 5. CDR3 sequence reads: CASSAGISTDTQYF. Written as DNA, the CDR3 is TGTGCCAGCTCAGCGGGGATAAGCACAGATACGCAGTATTTT.

The J gene is TRBJ2-2, the V gene TRBV27; 12 nucleotides agree with TRBD1. V was clipped by 0 bases and J by 3 bases; unmatched bases: 2. The CDR3 runs to 17 residues. Germline V gives CDR1 MNHEY, CDR2 SMNVEV (reference sequence). CDR3 amino acids: CASSLSGTGGYTGELFF. The CDR3 DNA reads TGTGCCAGCAGTTTATCCGGGACAGGGGGCTACACCGGGGAGCTGTTTTTT.

This chain links TRBV6-5 with TRBJ2-5, with 7 positions matching TRBD1. The junction had 12 bases not matched to a gene; V was cut back by 9 bases and J by 2 bases. CDR3 size: 15 residues. Germline CDR1 and CDR2: MNHEY and SVGAGI. In DNA form, the CDR3 reads TGTGCCAGAGCCTCTGTAGGGGGCTTTCAAGAGACCCAGTACTTC. This codes for CARASVGGFQETQYF.

The genes are TRBV10-2 and TRBJ2-1, with TRBD2 matching over 8 bases. Trimming at V came to 5 bases and at J to 4 bases, leaving 4 bases not matched to a gene. CDR1 and CDR2 from the germline V gene are WSHSY and SAAADI. The CDR3 runs to 14 residues. CDR3 amino acids: CASSTSGSYNEQFF. Written as DNA, the CDR3 is TGCGCCAGCAGTACTAGCGGATCTTACAATGAGCAGTTCTTC.

This chain joins TRBV5-1 and TRBJ2-6, with TRBD2 matching over 11 bases. The CDR3 is 19 residues long. Germline CDR1 reads SGHRS; CDR2 reads YFSETQ. Trimming at V came to 0 bases and at J to 1 base, leaving 6 bases not matched to a gene. The CDR3 is CASSLEPGLAASGANVLTF. CDR3 DNA: TGCGCCAGCAGCTTGGAGCCGGGACTAGCGGCATCTGGGGCCAACGTCCTGACTTTC.

This CDR3 is CASSLEGLEAFF. The CDR3 DNA reads as TGTGCCAGCAGTTTAGAGGGCCTTGAAGCTTTCTTT. J is TRBJ1-1 and V is TRBV28; no clear D gene. Germline assignment: CDR1 MDHEN and CDR2 SYDVKM. The CDR3 consists of 12 residues. V shed 2 bases and J shed 7 bases, with 8 bases lying between them.

The chain joins TRBV7-2 to TRBJ1-2; D is possibly TRBD1 (6 bases). Per the germline V gene, CDR1 is SGHTA and CDR2 is FQGNSA. There are 13 residues in the CDR3. The V end was cut by 5 bases, the J end by 6 bases, with 13 bases between. The DNA of the CDR3 is TGTGCCAGCAGCGCATACAGGGAGAATGGCTACACCTTC. Translation: CASSAYRENGYTF.

The chain links TRBV20-1 to TRBJ2-7; D remains unclear. Germline assignment: CDR1 DFQATT and CDR2 SNEGSKA (reference sequence). Trimming took 2 bases from V and 2 from J, leaving 4 bases between them. This CDR3 region has 11 residues. The CDR3 region has the DNA TGCAGTGCTAGACGGGCCTACGAGCAGTACGTC. Translation gives CSARRAYEQYV.

The chain has TRBV9 and TRBJ1-2; 10 bases fit TRBD1. The J segment lost 4 bases and the V segment lost 0 bases, leaving 6 bases of the junction unmatched. Germline V gives CDR1 SGDLS, CDR2 YYNGEE. The CDR3 length is 16 residues. The DNA for the CDR3 is TGTGCCAGCAGCGTAGTAAGGGGGACAGGGGTCTATGGCTACACCTTC. As protein: CASSVVRGTGVYGYTF.

The chain combines TRBV9 with TRBJ1-1; TRBD1 agrees at 7 bases. This CDR3 region has 15 residues. Trimming cost V 3 bases and J 3 bases; bases outside gene matches: 8. CDR1 and CDR2 from the germline V gene are SGDLS and YYNGEE. The CDR3 nucleotides are TGTGCCAGCAGCGGAGACAGGGAACGGGACACTGAAGCTTTCTTT. As protein: CASSGDRERDTEAFF.

The genes are TRBV7-9 and TRBJ2-7; 8 bases are shared with TRBD1. The CDR3 spans 15 residues. CDR1 is SEHNR and CDR2 is FQNEAQ in the germline V gene (reference sequence). V gave up 7 bases and J gave up 4 bases; unmatched junction bases: 12. CDR3 amino acids: CASIKTQGAGYEQYF. CDR3 coding DNA: TGTGCCAGCATCAAAACCCAGGGGGCCGGGTACGAGCAGTACTTC.

The rearrangement joins TRBV18 to TRBJ1-2; D is ambiguous. CDR3 size: 13 residues. Germline CDR1 reads KGHSH; CDR2 reads LQKENI. The V gene lost 3 bases and the J gene lost 8 bases, with 13 bases spanning the gap. The CDR3: CASSPEGFSGYTF. The CDR3 DNA follows: TGTGCCAGCTCACCCGAGGGTTTCTCGGGCTACACCTTC.

This clone showed up just once. The V and J genes are TRBV7-9 and TRBJ2-3; 10 bases agree with TRBD2. The CDR3 is 14 amino acids. V shed 5 bases, J shed 11 bases, and the junction held 10 bases outside the gene matches. Germline V gene data show CDR1 as SEHNR and CDR2 as FQNEAQ (reference sequence). In nucleotides, the CDR3 is TGTGCCAGCAGCCTTAGCGGGGGGAGTCTGAGGCAGTATTTT. This translates into CASSLSGGSLRQYF.

The rearrangement uses TRBV28 and TRBJ2-7, with a tentative D call TRBD2 (6 bases). V shed 5 bases and J shed 3 bases, with 8 bases lying between them. The CDR3 spans 12 residues. The germline CDR1 and CDR2 sequences are MDHEN and SYDVKM. CDR3: CASSGRLYEQYV. The CDR3 DNA reads TGTGCCAGCAGTGGGAGGCTCTACGAGCAGTACGTC.

This chain connects TRBV28 to TRBJ1-2; D ambiguous. Germline V gives CDR1 MDHEN, CDR2 SYDVKM. The CDR3 sequence is 11 residues long. Trimming took off 4 bases at V and 2 bases at J, with 2 bases between the two ends. For the CDR3, the DNA is TGTGCCAGCAGTTCGAACTATGGCTACACCTTC. Encoded protein: CASSSNYGYTF.

V usage is TRBV3-1 (or the pseudogene TRBV3-2) and J usage is TRBJ1-2; no reliable D call. Trimming removed 0 bases from V and 1 base from J, with 9 bases in between. This CDR3 is 15 amino acids long. Germline V CDR1 and CDR2: LGHDT, YNNKEL (reference sequence). CDR3 DNA sequence: TGTGCCAGCAGCCAAGAAACGGGAGTTAACTATGGCTACACCTTC. Its translation is CASSQETGVNYGYTF.

The chain combines TRBV7-6 with TRBJ1-4; TRBD1 agrees at 9 bases. Germline values: CDR1 SGHVS, CDR2 FNYEAQ. V lost 4 bases to trimming and J lost 7 bases; unmatched junction nucleotides: 4. This CDR3 is 14 amino acids long. CDR3: CASSSDRGSEKLFF. The CDR3 bases are TGTGCCAGCAGCTCGGACAGGGGAAGTGAAAAACTGTTTTTT.

The genes are TRBV6-2 or TRBV6-3 and TRBJ1-5; tentatively, D is TRBD1 (5 bases). The CDR3 has 15 amino acids. V gave up 1 base and J gave up 5 bases, with 12 bases separating them. Germline V gives CDR1 MNHEY, CDR2 SVGEGT. The CDR3 DNA follows: TGTGCCAGCAGTTACTGGGGGGGAGTTTATCAGCCCCAGCATTTT. Its translation: CASSYWGGVYQPQHF.

This chain links TRBV4-1 with TRBJ1-2; D gene uncertain. CDR3 length: 16 amino acids. Germline V CDR1 and CDR2: MGHRA, YSYEKL. V lost 1 base, J lost 5 bases, and 17 bases lay in between. The CDR3 loop is CASSQVHSIPPYGYTF. DNA for the CDR3: TGCGCCAGCAGCCAAGTCCACAGTATTCCCCCGTATGGCTACACCTTC.

The chain combines TRBV19 with TRBJ2-5, with 8 bases fitting TRBD1. CDR3 size: 14 residues. Germline-derived CDR1 and CDR2 are LNHDA and SQIVND (reference sequence). With 4 bases clipped from V and 5 bases from J, the junction kept 6 bases outside the gene matches. Here the CDR3 reads CASSNLDRVETQYF. The CDR3 DNA sequence: TGTGCCAGTAGTAACTTGGACAGGGTGGAGACCCAGTACTTC.

This clone was observed a handful of times. The germline gene is not matched at one end of the junction; a read error may be the cause. This CDR3 is CASKARSSGTDTQYF. As DNA, the CDR3 is TGTGCCAGCAAGGCCCGGTCTAGCGGCACCGATACGCAGTATTTT. The chain uses TRBV2 and TRBJ2-3; 7 nucleotides match TRBD2. Germline CDR1 reads SNHLY; CDR2 reads FYNNEI. The CDR3 is 15 amino acids.

In the case of this clone: Distinct nucleotide sequences in the sample also encode this CDR3. The chain recombines TRBV27 with TRBJ2-2, with D hard to call. Germline CDR1 reads MNHEY; CDR2 reads SMNVEV (reference sequence). Trimming removed 6 bases from V and 4 bases from J, with 3 bases in between. This CDR3 region has 11 residues. The CDR3 is CASSSTGELFF. In nucleotides, the CDR3 is TGTGCCAGCAGCTCCACCGGGGAGCTGTTTTTT.

The rearrangement joins TRBV9 to TRBJ2-3; TRBD2 might be the D (5 bases). This CDR3 contains 13 residues. CDR1 SGDLS and CDR2 YYNGEE come from the germline V gene. Trimming stripped 1 base from V and 8 bases from J, with 11 bases between. CDR3 residues: CASSVILGGTQYF. Here the CDR3 DNA reads TGTGCCAGCAGCGTAATACTCGGAGGTACGCAGTATTTT.

The chain has TRBV7-2 and TRBJ1-2, with 7 bases fitting TRBD1. CDR3 length: 13 amino acids. V shed 5 bases and J 6 bases; nucleotides not matched to a gene: 6. Germline V lookup: CDR1 SGHTA, CDR2 FQGNSA. CDR3 coding DNA: TGTGCCAGCAGCCCATACAGGGGACATGGCTACACCTTC. It specifies CASSPYRGHGYTF.

A few counts support this clone. CDR3 DNA: TGTGCCACCAGCAGAGATCAAGCCCGAACAGATACGCAGTATTTT. Amino acids: CATSRDQARTDTQYF. This chain joins TRBV15 and TRBJ2-3, with D uncertain. The CDR3 consists of 15 residues. Trimming stripped 0 bases from V and 3 bases from J, with 10 bases between. Germline assignment: CDR1 LNHNV and CDR2 YYDKDF (reference sequence).